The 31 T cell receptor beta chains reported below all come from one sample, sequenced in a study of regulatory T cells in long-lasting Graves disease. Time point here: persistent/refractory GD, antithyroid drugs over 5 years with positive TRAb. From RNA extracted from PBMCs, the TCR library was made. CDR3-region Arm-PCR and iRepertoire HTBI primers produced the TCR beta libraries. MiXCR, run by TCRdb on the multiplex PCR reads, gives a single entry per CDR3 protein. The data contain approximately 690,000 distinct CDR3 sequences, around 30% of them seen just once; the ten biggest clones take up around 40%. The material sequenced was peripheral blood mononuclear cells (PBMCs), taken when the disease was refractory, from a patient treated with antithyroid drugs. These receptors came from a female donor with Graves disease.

The CDR3 protein is CSARGGSKNTGELFF. CDR3 bases: TGCAGTGCTAGAGGCGGGAGCAAGAACACCGGGGAGCTGTTTTTT. The chain joins TRBV20-1 to TRBJ2-2; 7 bases are shared with TRBD2. Trimming took 1 base from V and 1 from J; bases not matched to a gene: 3. The CDR3 loop spans 15 amino acids. Germline V gene sequence: CDR1 DFQATT, CDR2 SNEGSKA (reference sequence).

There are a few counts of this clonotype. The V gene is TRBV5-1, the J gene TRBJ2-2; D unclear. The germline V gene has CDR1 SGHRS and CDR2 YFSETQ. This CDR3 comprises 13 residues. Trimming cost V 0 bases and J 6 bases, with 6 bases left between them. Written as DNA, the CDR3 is TGCGCCAGCAGCTTGGCCAATTCCGGGGAGCTGTTTTTT. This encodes CASSLANSGELFF.

The DNA of the CDR3 is TGCAGTGCTAGCGTCAGGGGGGTTGGCACTGAAGCTTTCTTT. This encodes CSASVRGVGTEAFF. The chain joins TRBV20-1 to TRBJ1-1, with 7 bases aligning to TRBD1. The CDR3 runs 14 residues. In germline, CDR1 is DFQATT, CDR2 SNEGSKA (reference sequence). V shed 3 bases and J 4 bases; nucleotides not matched to a gene: 8.

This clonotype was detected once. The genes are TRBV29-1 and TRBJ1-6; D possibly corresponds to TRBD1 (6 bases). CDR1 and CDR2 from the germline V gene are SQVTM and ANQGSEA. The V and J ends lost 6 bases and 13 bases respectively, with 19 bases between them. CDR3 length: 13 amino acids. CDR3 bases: TGCAGCGTGAGGGCAGGGGCCGAGGCGCCCCTCCACTTT. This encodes CSVRAGAEAPLHF.

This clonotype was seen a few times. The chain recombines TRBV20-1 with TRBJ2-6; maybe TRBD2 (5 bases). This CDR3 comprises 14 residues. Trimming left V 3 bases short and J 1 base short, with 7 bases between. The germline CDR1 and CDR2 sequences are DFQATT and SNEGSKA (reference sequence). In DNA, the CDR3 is TGCAGTGCTAGGCCGGGGTCTGGGGCCAACGTCCTGACTTTC. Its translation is CSARPGSGANVLTF.

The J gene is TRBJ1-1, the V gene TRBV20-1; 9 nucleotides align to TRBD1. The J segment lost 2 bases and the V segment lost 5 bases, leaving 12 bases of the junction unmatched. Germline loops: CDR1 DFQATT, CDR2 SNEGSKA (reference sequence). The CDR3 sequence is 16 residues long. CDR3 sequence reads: CSAPPGGTGTNTEAFF. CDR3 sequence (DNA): TGCAGTGCTCCCCCCGGAGGGACAGGGACAAACACTGAAGCTTTCTTT.

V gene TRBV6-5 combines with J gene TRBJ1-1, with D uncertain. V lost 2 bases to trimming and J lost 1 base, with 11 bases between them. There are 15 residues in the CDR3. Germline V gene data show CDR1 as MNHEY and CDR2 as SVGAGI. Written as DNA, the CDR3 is TGTGCCAGCAGTTACGTTGGCGTAAAGAACACTGAAGCTTTCTTT. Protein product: CASSYVGVKNTEAFF.

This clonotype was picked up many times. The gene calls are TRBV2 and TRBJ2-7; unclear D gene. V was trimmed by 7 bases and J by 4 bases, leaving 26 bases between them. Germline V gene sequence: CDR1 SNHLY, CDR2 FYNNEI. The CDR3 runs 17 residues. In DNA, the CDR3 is TGTGCCAGCACCGAAGGTGGGTCCACTGCTCTGGATTACGAGCAGTACTTC. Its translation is CASTEGGSTALDYEQYF. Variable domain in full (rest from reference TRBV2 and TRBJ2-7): EPEVTQTPSHQVTQMGQEVILRCVPISNHLYFYWYRQILGQKVEFLVSFYNNEISEKSEIFDDQFSVERPDGSNFTLKIRSTKLEDSAMYFCASTEGGSTALDYEQYFGPGTRLTVT.

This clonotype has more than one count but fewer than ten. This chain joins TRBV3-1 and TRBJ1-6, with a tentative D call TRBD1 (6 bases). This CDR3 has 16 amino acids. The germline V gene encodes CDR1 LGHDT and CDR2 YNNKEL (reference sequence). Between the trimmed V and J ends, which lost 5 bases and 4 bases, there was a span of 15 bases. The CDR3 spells CASSKSQDSYNSPLHF. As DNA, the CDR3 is TGTGCCAGCAGCAAGTCACAGGACAGTTATAATTCACCCCTCCACTTT.

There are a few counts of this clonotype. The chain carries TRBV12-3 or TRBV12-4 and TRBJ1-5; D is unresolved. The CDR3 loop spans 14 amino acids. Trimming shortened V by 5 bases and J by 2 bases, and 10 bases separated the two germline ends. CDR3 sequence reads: CASSIPRGNQPQHF. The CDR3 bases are TGTGCCAGCAGTATCCCCCGGGGCAATCAGCCCCAGCATTTT.

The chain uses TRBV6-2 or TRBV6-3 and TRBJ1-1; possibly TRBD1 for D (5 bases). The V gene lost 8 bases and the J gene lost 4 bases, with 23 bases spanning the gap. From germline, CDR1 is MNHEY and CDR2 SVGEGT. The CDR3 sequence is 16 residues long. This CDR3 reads CASRASVAGRRTEAFF. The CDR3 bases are TGTGCCAGCCGTGCCTCTGTTGCAGGGCGTCGCACTGAAGCTTTCTTT.

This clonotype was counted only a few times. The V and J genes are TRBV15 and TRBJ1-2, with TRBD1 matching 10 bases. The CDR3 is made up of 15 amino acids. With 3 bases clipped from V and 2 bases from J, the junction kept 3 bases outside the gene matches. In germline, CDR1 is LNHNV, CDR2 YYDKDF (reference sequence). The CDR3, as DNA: TGTGCCACCAGCAGGCGGACAGGGGGGAACTATGGCTACACCTTC. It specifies CATSRRTGGNYGYTF.

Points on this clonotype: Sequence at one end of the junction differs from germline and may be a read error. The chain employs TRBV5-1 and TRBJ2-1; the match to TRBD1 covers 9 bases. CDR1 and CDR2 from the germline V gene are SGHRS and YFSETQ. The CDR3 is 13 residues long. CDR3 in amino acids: CASSSQGAHEQFF. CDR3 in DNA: TGTGCCAGCAGCTCACAGGGGGCCCATGAGCAGTTCTTC.

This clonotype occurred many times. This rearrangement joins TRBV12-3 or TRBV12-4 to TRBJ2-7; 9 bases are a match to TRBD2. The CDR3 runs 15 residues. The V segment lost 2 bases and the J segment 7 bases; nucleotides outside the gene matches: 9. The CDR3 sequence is CASSLLAGGMDEQYF. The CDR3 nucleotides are TGTGCCAGCAGTTTACTCGCGGGAGGGATGGATGAGCAGTACTTC.

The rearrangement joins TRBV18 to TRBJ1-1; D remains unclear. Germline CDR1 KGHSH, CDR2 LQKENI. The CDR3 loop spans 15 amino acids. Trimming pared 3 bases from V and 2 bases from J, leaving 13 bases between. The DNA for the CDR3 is TGTGCCAGCTCACCCCGTCCGCCGGGAAACACTGAAGCTTTCTTT. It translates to CASSPRPPGNTEAFF.

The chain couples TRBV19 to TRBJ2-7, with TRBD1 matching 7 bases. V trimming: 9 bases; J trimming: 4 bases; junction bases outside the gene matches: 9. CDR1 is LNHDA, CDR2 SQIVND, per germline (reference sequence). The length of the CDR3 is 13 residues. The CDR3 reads CASGTAKPYEQYF. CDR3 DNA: TGTGCCAGCGGGACAGCGAAACCTTACGAGCAGTACTTC.

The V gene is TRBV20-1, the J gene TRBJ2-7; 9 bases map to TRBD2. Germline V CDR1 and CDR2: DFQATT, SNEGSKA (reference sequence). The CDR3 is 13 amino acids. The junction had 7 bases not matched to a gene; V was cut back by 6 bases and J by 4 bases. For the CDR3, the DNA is TGCAGTGCCCTGGCGGGAGGGAGGTACGAGCAGTACTTC. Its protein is CSALAGGRYEQYF.

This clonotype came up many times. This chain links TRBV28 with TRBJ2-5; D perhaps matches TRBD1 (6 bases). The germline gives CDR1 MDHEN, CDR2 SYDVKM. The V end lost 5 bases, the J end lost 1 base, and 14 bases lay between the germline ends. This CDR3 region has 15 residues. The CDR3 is CASSPTWDTQETQYF. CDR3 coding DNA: TGTGCCAGCAGTCCTACCTGGGACACCCAAGAGACCCAGTACTTC.

CDR3 DNA: TGTGCCAGTGCCGATCTAGCGAGGGAGCAGTACTTC. Translated, it gives CASADLAREQYF. The gene calls are TRBV19 and TRBJ2-7; a possible D gene is TRBD2 (6 bases). The CDR3 is 12 amino acids. CDR1 and CDR2 (germline): LNHDA, SQIVND (reference sequence). The V and J ends lost 8 bases and 7 bases respectively, with 15 bases between them.

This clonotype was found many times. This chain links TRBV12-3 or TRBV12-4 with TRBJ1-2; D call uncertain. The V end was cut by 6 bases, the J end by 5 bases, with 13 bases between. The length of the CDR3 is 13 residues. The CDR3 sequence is CASSRFRVYGYTF. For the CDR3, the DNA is TGTGCCAGCAGCCGATTTAGGGTATATGGCTACACCTTC.

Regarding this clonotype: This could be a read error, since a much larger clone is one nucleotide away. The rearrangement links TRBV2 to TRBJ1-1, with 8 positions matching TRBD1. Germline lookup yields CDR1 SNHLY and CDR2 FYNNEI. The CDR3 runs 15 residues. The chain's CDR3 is CASNSRTGRGTGAFF. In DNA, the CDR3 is TGTGCCAGCAACAGCCGGACAGGGCGAGGCACTGGAGCTTTCTTT.

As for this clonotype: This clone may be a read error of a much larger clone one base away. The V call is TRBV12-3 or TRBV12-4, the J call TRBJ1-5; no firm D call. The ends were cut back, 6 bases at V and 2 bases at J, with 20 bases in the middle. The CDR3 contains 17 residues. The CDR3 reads CASRVGRANRGNQPQHF. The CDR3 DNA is TGTGCCAGCAGGGTCGGGAGGGCCAATCGGGGCAATCAGCCCCAGCATTTT.

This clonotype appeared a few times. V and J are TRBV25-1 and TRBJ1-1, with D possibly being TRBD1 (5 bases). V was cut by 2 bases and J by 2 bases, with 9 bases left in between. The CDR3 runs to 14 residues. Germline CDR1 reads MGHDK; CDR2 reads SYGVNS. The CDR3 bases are TGTGCCAGCAGTGAAGTGGGGCTCAACACTGAAGCTTTCTTT. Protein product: CASSEVGLNTEAFF.

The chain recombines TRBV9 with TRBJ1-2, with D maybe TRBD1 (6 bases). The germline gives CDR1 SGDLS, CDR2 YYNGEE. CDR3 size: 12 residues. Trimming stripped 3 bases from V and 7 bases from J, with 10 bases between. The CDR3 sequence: CASSAVGAGYTF. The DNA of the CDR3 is TGTGCCAGCAGCGCGGTGGGGGCTGGCTACACCTTC.

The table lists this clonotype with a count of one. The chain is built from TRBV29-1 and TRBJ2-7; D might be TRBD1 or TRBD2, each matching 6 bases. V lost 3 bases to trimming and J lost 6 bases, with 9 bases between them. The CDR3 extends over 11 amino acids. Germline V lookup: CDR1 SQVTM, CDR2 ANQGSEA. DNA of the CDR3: TGCAGCGTTGATACGGGGGCCGAGCAGTACTTC. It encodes CSVDTGAEQYF.

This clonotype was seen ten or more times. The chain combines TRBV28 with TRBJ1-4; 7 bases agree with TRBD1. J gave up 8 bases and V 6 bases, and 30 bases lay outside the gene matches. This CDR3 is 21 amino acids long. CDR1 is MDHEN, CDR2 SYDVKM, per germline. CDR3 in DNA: TGTGCCAGCAGCGGGGGGACAGACGGAGCGGTCGTGTGGGGAGGTGGGGAAAAACTGTTTTTT. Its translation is CASSGGTDGAVVWGGGEKLFF. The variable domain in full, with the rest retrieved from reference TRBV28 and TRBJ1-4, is DVKVTQSSRYLVKRTGEKVFLECVQDMDHENMFWYRQDPGLGLRLIYFSYDVKMKEKGDIPEGYSVSREKKERFSLILESASTNQTSMYLCASSGGTDGAVVWGGGEKLFFGSGTQLSVL.

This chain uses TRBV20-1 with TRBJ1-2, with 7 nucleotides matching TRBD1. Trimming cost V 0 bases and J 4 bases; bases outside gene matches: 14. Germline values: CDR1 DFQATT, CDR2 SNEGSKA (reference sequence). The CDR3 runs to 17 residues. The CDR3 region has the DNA TGCAGTGCTAGAGACCCTCTCGAAAGGGGGCGAGGCTATGGCTACACCTTC. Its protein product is CSARDPLERGRGYGYTF.

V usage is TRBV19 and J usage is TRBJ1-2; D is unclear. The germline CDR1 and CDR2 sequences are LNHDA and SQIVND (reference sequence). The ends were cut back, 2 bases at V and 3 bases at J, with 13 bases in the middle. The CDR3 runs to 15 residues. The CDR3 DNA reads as TGTGCCAGTAGTATAATGGGTCTCGTCTACTATGGCTACACCTTC. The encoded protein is CASSIMGLVYYGYTF.

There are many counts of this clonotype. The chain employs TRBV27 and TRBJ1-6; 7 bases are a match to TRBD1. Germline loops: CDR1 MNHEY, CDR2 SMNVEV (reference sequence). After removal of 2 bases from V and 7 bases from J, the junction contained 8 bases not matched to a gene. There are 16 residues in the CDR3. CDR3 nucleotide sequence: TGTGCCAGCAGTTTAAGGGGGACAGCGCGGAATTCACCCCTCCACTTT. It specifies CASSLRGTARNSPLHF.

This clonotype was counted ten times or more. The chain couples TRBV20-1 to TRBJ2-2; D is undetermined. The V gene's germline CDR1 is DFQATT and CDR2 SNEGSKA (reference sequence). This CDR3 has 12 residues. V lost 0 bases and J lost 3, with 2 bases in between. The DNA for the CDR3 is TGCAGTGCTAGAGAAGACACCGGGGAGCTGTTTTTT. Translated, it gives CSAREDTGELFF.

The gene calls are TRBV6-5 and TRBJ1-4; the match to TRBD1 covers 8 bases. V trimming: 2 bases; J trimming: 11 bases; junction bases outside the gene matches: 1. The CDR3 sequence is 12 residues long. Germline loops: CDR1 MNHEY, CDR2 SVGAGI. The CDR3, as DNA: TGTGCCAGCAGTTACGGACAGGGTAAACTGTTTTTT. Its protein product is CASSYGQGKLFF.